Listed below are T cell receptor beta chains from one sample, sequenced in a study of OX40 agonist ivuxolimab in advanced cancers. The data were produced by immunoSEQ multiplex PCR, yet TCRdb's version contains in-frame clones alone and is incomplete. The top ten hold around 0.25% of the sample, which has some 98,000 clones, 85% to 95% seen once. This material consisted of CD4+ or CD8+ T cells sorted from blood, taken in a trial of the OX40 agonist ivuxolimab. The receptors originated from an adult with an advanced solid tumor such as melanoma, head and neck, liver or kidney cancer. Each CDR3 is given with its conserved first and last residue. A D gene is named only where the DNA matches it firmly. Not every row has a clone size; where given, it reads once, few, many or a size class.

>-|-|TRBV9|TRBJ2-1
TGTGCCAGCAGCCCAGGGTTCGATGAGCAGTTCTTC
CASSPGFDEQFF
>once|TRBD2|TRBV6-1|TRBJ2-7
TGTGCCAGCAGTAAGCTGGCGGGGGGCCTTGGCGAGCAGTACTTC
CASSKLAGGLGEQYF
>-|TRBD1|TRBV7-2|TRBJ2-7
TGTGCCAGCAGCTTGGACAGGGGCTACGAGCAGTACTTC
CASSLDRGYEQYF
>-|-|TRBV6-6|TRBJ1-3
TGTGCCAGCAGTTATAATGGACAGCTCTCTGGAAACACCATATATTTT
CASSYNGQLSGNTIYF
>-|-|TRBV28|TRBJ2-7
TGTGCCAGCAGTTTATTGCGATCCGAGCAGTACTTC
CASSLLRSEQYF
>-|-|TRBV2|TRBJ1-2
TGTGCCAGCAGTGAAGGAGCAGGGTATGGCTACACCTTC
CASSEGAGYGYTF
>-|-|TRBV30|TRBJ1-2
TGTGCCTTAACCACCCATCGTGGCTACACCTTC
CALTTHRGYTF
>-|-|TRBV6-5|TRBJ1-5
TGTGCCAGCAGCCAAGACACGAGCGAACAGCCCCAGCATTTT
CASSQDTSEQPQHF
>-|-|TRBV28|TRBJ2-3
TGTGCCAGCAGTTCCGGGGGCAGCACAGATACGCAGTATTTT
CASSSGGSTDTQYF
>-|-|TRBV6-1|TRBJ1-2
TGTGCCAGCAGTGAATTCGACCAATGGAACTATGGCTACACCTTC
CASSEFDQWNYGYTF
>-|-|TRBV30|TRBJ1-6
TGTGCCTGGGGACACCCTAATTCACCCCTCCACTTT
CAWGHPNSPLHF
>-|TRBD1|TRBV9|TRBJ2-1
TGTGCCAGCAGCGTACAGGGACAGGGCTTGGAGCAGTTCTTC
CASSVQGQGLEQFF
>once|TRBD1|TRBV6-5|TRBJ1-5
TGTGCCAGCGGCAGGGGGTTTCAGCCCCAGCATTTT
CASGRGFQPQHF
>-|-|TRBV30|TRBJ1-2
TGTGCCTGGAGTGTGATTGACGGGTCCGGCTACACCTTC
CAWSVIDGSGYTF
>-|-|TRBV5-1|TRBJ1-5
TGCGCCAGCAGCCGTGGAGGGGAACAGCCCCAGCATTTT
CASSRGGEQPQHF
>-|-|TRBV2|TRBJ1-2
TGTGCCAGCACCTCTATGGTGTCTGGGGATGGCTACACCTTC
CASTSMVSGDGYTF
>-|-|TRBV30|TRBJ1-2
TGTGCCTGGAGTAGGTACACAGAGCTACTCTATGGCTACACCTTC
CAWSRYTELLYGYTF
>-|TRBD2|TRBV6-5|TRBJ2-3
TGTGCCACCACTCCGGGACTAGCGGCCACGCAGTATTTT
CATTPGLAATQYF
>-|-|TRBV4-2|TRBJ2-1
TGTGCCAGCAGCGCCACCGGAGGACACAATGAGCAGTTCTTC
CASSATGGHNEQFF
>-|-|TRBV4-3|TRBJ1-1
TGCGCCAGCAGCCCCATTCTCGACACTGAAGCTTTCTTT
CASSPILDTEAFF
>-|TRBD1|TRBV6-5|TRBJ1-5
TGTGCCAGCCGGGGACAGGCCTTCCCCCAGGCCCAGCATTTT
CASRGQAFPQAQHF
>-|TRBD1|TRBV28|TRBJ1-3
TGTGCCAGCAGTTCCGGGACAGGGGATGGGGCCGGAAACACCATATATTTT
CASSSGTGDGAGNTIYF
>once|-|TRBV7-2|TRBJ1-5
TGTGCCAGCAGCTTATCGGACGGATCCTTTAGCAATCAGCCCCAGCATTTT
CASSLSDGSFSNQPQHF
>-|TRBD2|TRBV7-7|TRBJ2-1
TGTGCTAGCAGCTTGAGCGGGAGGGCCGTCAATGAGCAGTTCTTC
CASSLSGRAVNEQFF
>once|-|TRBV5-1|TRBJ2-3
TGCGCCAGCAGCCCCACCCCGGGCACAGATACGCAGTATTTT
CASSPTPGTDTQYF
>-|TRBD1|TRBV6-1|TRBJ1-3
TGTGCCAGCAGTGATCCCTCGGACAGGGGGAACGCTGGAAACACCATATATTTT
CASSDPSDRGNAGNTIYF
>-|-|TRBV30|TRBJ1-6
TGTGCCTGGAGTGACCCCCCTCATTCGCCCCTCCACTTT
CAWSDPPHSPLHF
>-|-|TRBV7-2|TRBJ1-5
TGTGCCAGCAGCTCAGCAGGGGATCAGCCCCAGCATTTT
CASSSAGDQPQHF
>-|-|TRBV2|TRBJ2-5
TGTGCCAGCAGTCCAGGAGAACAGACCCAGTACTTC
CASSPGEQTQYF
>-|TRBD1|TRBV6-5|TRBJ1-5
TGTGCCAGCAGCCCTTCCGGGACAGGGTATCAGCCCCAGCATTTT
CASSPSGTGYQPQHF
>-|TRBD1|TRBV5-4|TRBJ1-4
TGTGCCAGCAGCACGGACAGGGCTTATGAAAAACTGTTTTTT
CASSTDRAYEKLFF
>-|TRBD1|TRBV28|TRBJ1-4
TGTGCCAGCAGAAAACCCCCAGGGGGCACAACTAATGAAAAACTGTTTTTT
CASRKPPGGTTNEKLFF
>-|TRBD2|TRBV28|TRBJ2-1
TGTGCCAGCAGTTTCGAGCGGGGGGCGCCGAATTACAATGAGCAGTTCTTC
CASSFERGAPNYNEQFF
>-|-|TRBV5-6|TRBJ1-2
TGTGCCAGCAGCTCCTCCGTAGCTAACTATGGCTACACCTTC
CASSSSVANYGYTF
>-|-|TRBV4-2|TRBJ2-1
TGTGCCAGCAGCCAAGAGGGTTTCCGTAGCGGCAGCTCCTACAATGAGCAGTTCTTC
CASSQEGFRSGSSYNEQFF
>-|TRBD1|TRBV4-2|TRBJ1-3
TGTGCCAGCAGCCAAGAACCCAGGGGGCCTTCTGGAAACACCATATATTTT
CASSQEPRGPSGNTIYF
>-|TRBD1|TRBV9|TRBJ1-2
TGTGCCAGCAGCGTAGGCCGGGGGACAGCTAACTATGGCTACACCTTC
CASSVGRGTANYGYTF
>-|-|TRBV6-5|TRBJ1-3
TGTGCCAGCAGTTACTCCGGACAGACCGGAAACACCATATATTTT
CASSYSGQTGNTIYF
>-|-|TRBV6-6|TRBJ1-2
TGTGCCAGCAGCCCAGACAGTTCCTATGGCTACACCTTC
CASSPDSSYGYTF
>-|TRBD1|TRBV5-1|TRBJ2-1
TGCGCCAGCAGCTTGGGGACAGGGTATTACAATGAGCAGTTCTTC
CASSLGTGYYNEQFF
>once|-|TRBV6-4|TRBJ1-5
TGTGCCAGCAGTGAGAAGTCCGGACAGCCCCAGCATTTT
CASSEKSGQPQHF
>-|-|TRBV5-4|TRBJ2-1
TGTGCCAGCAGTCTCCCCGGGTCCTACAATGAGCAGTTCTTC
CASSLPGSYNEQFF
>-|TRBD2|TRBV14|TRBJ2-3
TGTGCCAGCAGCCGAGGAAGTCTAGCGGGCCGTGCAGATACGCAGTATTTT
CASSRGSLAGRADTQYF
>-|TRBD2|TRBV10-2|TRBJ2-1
TGCGCCATCCAAAGCGGGAGGACGTCCTACAATGAGCAGTTCTTC
CAIQSGRTSYNEQFF
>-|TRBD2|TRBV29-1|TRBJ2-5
TGCAGCGTTGACGGGCGGCGGGGGGAGACCCAGTACTTC
CSVDGRRGETQYF
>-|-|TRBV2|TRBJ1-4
TGTGCCAGCAGTACGATGGGGTTGGGCGAAAAACTGTTTTTT
CASSTMGLGEKLFF
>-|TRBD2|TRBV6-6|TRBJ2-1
TGTGCCAGCATGGGACTAGCGGGAATTAATGAGCAGTTCTTC
CASMGLAGINEQFF
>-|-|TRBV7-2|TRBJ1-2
TGTGCCAGCACCCCAGGGCAGGGAAACTATGGCTACACCTTC
CASTPGQGNYGYTF
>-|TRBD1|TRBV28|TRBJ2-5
TGTGCCAGCGTTGACAGGGCGCATGTAGGGACCCAGTACTTC
CASVDRAHVGTQYF
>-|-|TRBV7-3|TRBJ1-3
TGTGCCAGCAGCTACAGGGATGGAAACACCATATATTTT
CASSYRDGNTIYF
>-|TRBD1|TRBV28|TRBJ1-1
TGTGCCAGCAGTTTAACAGGGGGAAGGGAAGCTTTCTTT
CASSLTGGREAFF
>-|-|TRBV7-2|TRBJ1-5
TGTGCCAGCACCCCGAGCGGGTTTGGCAATCAGCCCCAGCATTTT
CASTPSGFGNQPQHF
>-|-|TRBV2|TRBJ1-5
TGTGCCAGCAGTTTGGACAGCCTTAGCAATCAGCCCCAGCATTTT
CASSLDSLSNQPQHF
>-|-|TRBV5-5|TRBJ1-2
TGTGCCAGCAGCCAGACGGTGGCTAACTATGGCTACACCTTC
CASSQTVANYGYTF
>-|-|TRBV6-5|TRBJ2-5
TGTGCCAGCAGTTACTGGGGGGTCCAAGAGACCCAGTACTTC
CASSYWGVQETQYF
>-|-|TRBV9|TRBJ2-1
TGTGCCAGCAGCGTAGCTAGGGCGGAGTACAATGAGCAGTTCTTC
CASSVARAEYNEQFF
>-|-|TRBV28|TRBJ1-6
TGTGCCAGCAGTTTAATACGATCCTATAATTCACCCCTCCACTTT
CASSLIRSYNSPLHF
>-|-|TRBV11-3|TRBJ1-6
TGTGCCAGCAGCTTCGACTATAATTCACCCCTCCACTTT
CASSFDYNSPLHF